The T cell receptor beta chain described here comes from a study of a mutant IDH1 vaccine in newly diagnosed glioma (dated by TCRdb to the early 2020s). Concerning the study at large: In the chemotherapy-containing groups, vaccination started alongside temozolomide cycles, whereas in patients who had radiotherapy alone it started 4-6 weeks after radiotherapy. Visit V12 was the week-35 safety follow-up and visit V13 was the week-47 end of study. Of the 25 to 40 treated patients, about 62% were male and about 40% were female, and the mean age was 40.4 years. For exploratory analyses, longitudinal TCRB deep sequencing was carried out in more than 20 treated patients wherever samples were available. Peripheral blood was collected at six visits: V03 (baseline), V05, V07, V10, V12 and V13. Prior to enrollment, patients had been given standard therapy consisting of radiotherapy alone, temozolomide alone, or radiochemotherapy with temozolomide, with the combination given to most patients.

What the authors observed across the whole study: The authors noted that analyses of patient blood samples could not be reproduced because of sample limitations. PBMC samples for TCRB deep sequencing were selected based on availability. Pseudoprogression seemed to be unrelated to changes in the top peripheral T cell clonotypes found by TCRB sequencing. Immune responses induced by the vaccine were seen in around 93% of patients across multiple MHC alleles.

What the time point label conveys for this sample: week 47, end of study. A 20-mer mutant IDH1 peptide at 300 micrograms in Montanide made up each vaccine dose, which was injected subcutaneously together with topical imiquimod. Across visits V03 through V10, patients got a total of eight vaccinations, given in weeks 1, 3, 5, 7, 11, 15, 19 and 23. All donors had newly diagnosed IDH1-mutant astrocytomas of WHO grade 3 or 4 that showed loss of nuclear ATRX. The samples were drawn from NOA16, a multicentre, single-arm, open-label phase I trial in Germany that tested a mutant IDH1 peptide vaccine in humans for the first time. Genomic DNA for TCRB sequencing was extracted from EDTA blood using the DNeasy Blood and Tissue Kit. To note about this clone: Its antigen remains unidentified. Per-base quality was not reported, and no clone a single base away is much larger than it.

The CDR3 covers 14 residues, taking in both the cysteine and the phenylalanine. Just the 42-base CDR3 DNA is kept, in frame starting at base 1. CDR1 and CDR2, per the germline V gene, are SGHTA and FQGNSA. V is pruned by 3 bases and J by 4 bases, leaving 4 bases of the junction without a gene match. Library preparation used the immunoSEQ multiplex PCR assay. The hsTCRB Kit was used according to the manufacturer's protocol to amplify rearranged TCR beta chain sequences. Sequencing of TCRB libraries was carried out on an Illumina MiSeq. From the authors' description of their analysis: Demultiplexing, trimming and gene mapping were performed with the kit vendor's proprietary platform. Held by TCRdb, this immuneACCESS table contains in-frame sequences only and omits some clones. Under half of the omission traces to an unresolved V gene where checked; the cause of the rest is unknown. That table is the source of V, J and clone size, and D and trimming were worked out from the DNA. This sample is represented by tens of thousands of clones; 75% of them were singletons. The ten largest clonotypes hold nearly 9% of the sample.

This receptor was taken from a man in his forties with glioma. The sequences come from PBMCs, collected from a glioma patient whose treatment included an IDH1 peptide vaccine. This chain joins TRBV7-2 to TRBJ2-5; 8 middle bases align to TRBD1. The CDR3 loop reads CASSFGQGRETQYF. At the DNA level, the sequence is TGTGCCAGCAGCTTTGGACAGGGAAGAGAGACCCAGTACTTC.